This is a list of T cell receptor beta chains from one sample in a study of T cells in localized non-small cell lung cancer. Libraries were prepared by immunoSEQ multiplex PCR; TCRdb keeps only in-frame clonotypes and omits some of them. The sample contains about 74,000 clones, 84% of which appear only once. The starting material was peripheral blood, obtained before any cancer treatment. Receptors originate from a female donor at least 60 years old with stage I lung adenocarcinoma. The CDR3 runs from the conserved cysteine through the conserved F or W. The D gene is left open where the match is weak. Rows give clone size only sometimes, using once, few, many, or a class for an expanded clone.

CDR3nt: TGCGCCAGCAGCAGAGGGCAGGAGGCCTACGAGCAGTACTTC; CDR3aa: CASSRGQEAYEQYF; abundance: NA; d_gene: NA; j_gene: TRBJ2-7; v_gene: TRBV5-1
CDR3nt: TGTGCCAGCAGCGTACGAGGTGGGGAAGCGAGTACCTTC; CDR3aa: CASSVRGGEASTF; abundance: NA; d_gene: NA; j_gene: TRBJ1-2; v_gene: TRBV9
CDR3nt: TGTGCCAGCAGCGAGCGGGGCTTTAACTATGGCTACACCTTC; CDR3aa: CASSERGFNYGYTF; abundance: NA; d_gene: NA; j_gene: TRBJ1-2; v_gene: TRBV6-5
CDR3nt: TGTGCCAGCAGTTCCAACCTCGGGACAGCCTATGGCTACACCTTC; CDR3aa: CASSSNLGTAYGYTF; abundance: NA; d_gene: TRBD1; j_gene: TRBJ1-2; v_gene: TRBV25-1
CDR3nt: TGCGCCAGCAGCCCAAGCCCCTCAGATACGCAGTATTTT; CDR3aa: CASSPSPSDTQYF; abundance: NA; d_gene: NA; j_gene: TRBJ2-3; v_gene: TRBV5-1
CDR3nt: TGTGCCAGCAGCGAACCGGGACGGCGGAGAGGCTACACCTTC; CDR3aa: CASSEPGRRRGYTF; abundance: NA; d_gene: NA; j_gene: TRBJ1-2; v_gene: TRBV9
CDR3nt: TGTGCCAGCAGTTTCCGACTAGCGGGGGGGCACGAGACCCAGTACTTC; CDR3aa: CASSFRLAGGHETQYF; abundance: NA; d_gene: TRBD2; j_gene: TRBJ2-5; v_gene: TRBV6-6
CDR3nt: TGTGCCAGCAGTGAGAGCCTTCGGGAGACCCAGTACTTC; CDR3aa: CASSESLRETQYF; abundance: once; d_gene: NA; j_gene: TRBJ2-5; v_gene: TRBV25-1
CDR3nt: TGCGCCAGCGGGACTAGTCAGGCCGGGGAGCTGTTTTTT; CDR3aa: CASGTSQAGELFF; abundance: NA; d_gene: TRBD2; j_gene: TRBJ2-2; v_gene: TRBV5-1
CDR3nt: TGTGCCAGCCCCCGTGAGGCAGGGCCCCCCAAAAACATTCAGTACTTC; CDR3aa: CASPREAGPPKNIQYF; abundance: NA; d_gene: NA; j_gene: TRBJ2-4; v_gene: TRBV6-9
CDR3nt: TGTGCCAGCAGCTTAGGGGCCGGGGAGCTGTTTTTT; CDR3aa: CASSLGAGELFF; abundance: NA; d_gene: NA; j_gene: TRBJ2-2; v_gene: TRBV7-3
CDR3nt: TGTGCCAGCAGCTTAGAACGGCAGCCCCAGCATTTT; CDR3aa: CASSLERQPQHF; abundance: NA; d_gene: NA; j_gene: TRBJ1-5; v_gene: TRBV7-8
CDR3nt: TGTGCCAGTAGTACTTCCGGGACAGGGTACGAGCAGTACTTC; CDR3aa: CASSTSGTGYEQYF; abundance: NA; d_gene: TRBD1; j_gene: TRBJ2-7; v_gene: TRBV19
CDR3nt: TGCGCCAGCAGCGCGCCGGGACAGCTTAATGAAAAACTGTTTTTT; CDR3aa: CASSAPGQLNEKLFF; abundance: NA; d_gene: TRBD1; j_gene: TRBJ1-4; v_gene: TRBV5-1
CDR3nt: TGTGCCAGCAGTGATGCACAGGGTAATGGCTACACCTTC; CDR3aa: CASSDAQGNGYTF; abundance: NA; d_gene: NA; j_gene: TRBJ1-2; v_gene: TRBV6-4
CDR3nt: TGTGCCAGCAGCTTATTTCAGGGCGATGAGCAGTTCTTC; CDR3aa: CASSLFQGDEQFF; abundance: NA; d_gene: NA; j_gene: TRBJ2-1; v_gene: TRBV7-9
CDR3nt: TGTGCCAGTAGTCGGACAGGGCAGCGGGGAAACAATGAGCAGTTCTTC; CDR3aa: CASSRTGQRGNNEQFF; abundance: NA; d_gene: NA; j_gene: TRBJ2-1; v_gene: TRBV19
CDR3nt: TGTGCCAGCAGCGTAGACGACAGGGGATTTGGAGCTTTCTTT; CDR3aa: CASSVDDRGFGAFF; abundance: NA; d_gene: TRBD1; j_gene: TRBJ1-1; v_gene: TRBV9
CDR3nt: TGCGCCAGCAGCTTCGGTGGCGGGAGCGGTAACGAGCAGTACTTC; CDR3aa: CASSFGGGSGNEQYF; abundance: NA; d_gene: TRBD2; j_gene: TRBJ2-7; v_gene: TRBV5-1
CDR3nt: TGCGCCAGCAGCTTGGTTAGACAAGGCCGGTGGGAGACCCAGTACTTC; CDR3aa: CASSLVRQGRWETQYF; abundance: NA; d_gene: NA; j_gene: TRBJ2-5; v_gene: TRBV5-1
CDR3nt: TGTGCCATCAGTGAGTCGGAAAGGGGTGGTCAGCCCCAGCATTTT; CDR3aa: CAISESERGGQPQHF; abundance: NA; d_gene: NA; j_gene: TRBJ1-5; v_gene: TRBV10-3
CDR3nt: TGCGCCAGCAGCCAAGATGTAGCCCGGGGGAGCTACGAGCAGTACTTC; CDR3aa: CASSQDVARGSYEQYF; abundance: NA; d_gene: NA; j_gene: TRBJ2-7; v_gene: TRBV4-3
CDR3nt: TGTGCCAGCAGAGTGGACAGGTCTGGAAACACCATATATTTT; CDR3aa: CASRVDRSGNTIYF; abundance: NA; d_gene: TRBD1; j_gene: TRBJ1-3; v_gene: TRBV2
CDR3nt: TGCGCCAGCAGCTTGAGAGGTGTAGGGTTAGGCCAAGAGACCCAGTACTTC; CDR3aa: CASSLRGVGLGQETQYF; abundance: NA; d_gene: NA; j_gene: TRBJ2-5; v_gene: TRBV5-1
CDR3nt: TGTGCCAGCAGCTGGGGTCAGGGGGACACTGAAGCTTTCTTT; CDR3aa: CASSWGQGDTEAFF; abundance: once; d_gene: TRBD1; j_gene: TRBJ1-1; v_gene: TRBV5-4
CDR3nt: TGTGCCAGCAGCCCCCAGGGCCGGCCTGTCCTGTTTTTT; CDR3aa: CASSPQGRPVLFF; abundance: NA; d_gene: NA; j_gene: TRBJ1-4; v_gene: TRBV16
CDR3nt: TGTGCCAGCAGTGGCCAGAGAACTAGCACAGATACGCAGTATTTT; CDR3aa: CASSGQRTSTDTQYF; abundance: once; d_gene: NA; j_gene: TRBJ2-3; v_gene: TRBV28
CDR3nt: TGTGCCATCAGTGATTCAGGGGGATCCTCCTACGAGCAGTACTTC; CDR3aa: CAISDSGGSSYEQYF; abundance: NA; d_gene: TRBD1; j_gene: TRBJ2-7; v_gene: TRBV10-3
CDR3nt: TGTGCCAGCAGTTTACCCAAAGGAACTTATGGCTACACCTTC; CDR3aa: CASSLPKGTYGYTF; abundance: once; d_gene: NA; j_gene: TRBJ1-2; v_gene: TRBV28
CDR3nt: TGCGCCAGCAGCTTGGACAGGAACACTGAAGCTTTCTTT; CDR3aa: CASSLDRNTEAFF; abundance: NA; d_gene: NA; j_gene: TRBJ1-1; v_gene: TRBV5-1
CDR3nt: TGCAGCGTTGTGCTTCAGGGGGAATACAATGAGCAGTTCTTC; CDR3aa: CSVVLQGEYNEQFF; abundance: NA; d_gene: TRBD1; j_gene: TRBJ2-1; v_gene: TRBV29-1
CDR3nt: TGTGCCAGCAGCTTAGGTTGGTCAGGGGCCGAAGAAATGTACCAAGAGACCCAGTACTTC; CDR3aa: CASSLGWSGAEEMYQETQYF; abundance: NA; d_gene: NA; j_gene: TRBJ2-5; v_gene: TRBV7-6